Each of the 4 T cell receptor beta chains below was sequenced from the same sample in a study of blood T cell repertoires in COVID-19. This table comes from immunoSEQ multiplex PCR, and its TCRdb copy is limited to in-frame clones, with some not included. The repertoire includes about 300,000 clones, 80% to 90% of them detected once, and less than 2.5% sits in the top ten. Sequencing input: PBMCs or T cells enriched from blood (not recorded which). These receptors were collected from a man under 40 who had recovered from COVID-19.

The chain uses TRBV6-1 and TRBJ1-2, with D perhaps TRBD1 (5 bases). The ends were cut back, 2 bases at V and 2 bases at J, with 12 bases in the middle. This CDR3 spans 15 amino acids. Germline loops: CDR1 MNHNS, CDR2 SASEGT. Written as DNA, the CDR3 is TGTGCCAGCAGTGAATTGGGGGGGAGGAACTATGGCTACACCTTC. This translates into CASSELGGRNYGYTF.

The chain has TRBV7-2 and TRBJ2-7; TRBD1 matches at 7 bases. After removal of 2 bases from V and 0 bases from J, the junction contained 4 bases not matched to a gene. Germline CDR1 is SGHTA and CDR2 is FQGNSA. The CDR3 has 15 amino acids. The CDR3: CASSLLTGSSYEQYF. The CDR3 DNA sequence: TGTGCCAGCAGCTTATTGACAGGGAGCTCCTACGAGCAGTACTTC.

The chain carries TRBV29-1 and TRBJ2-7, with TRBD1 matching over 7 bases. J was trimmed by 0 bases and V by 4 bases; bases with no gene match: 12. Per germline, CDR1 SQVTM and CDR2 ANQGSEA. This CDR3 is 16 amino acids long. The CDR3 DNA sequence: TGCAGCGTTGGAAGCTGGGGAAGGGGGCTCTCCTACGAGCAGTACTTC. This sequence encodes CSVGSWGRGLSYEQYF.

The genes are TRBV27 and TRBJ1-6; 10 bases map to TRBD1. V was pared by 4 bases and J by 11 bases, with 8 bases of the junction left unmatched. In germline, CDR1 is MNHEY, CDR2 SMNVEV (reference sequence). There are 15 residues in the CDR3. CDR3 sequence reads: CASSSYRDRGTPLHF. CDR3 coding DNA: TGTGCCAGCAGTTCTTACCGGGACAGGGGTACACCCCTCCACTTT.